This T cell receptor (beta chain) was sequenced during a study of CD8 T cells in ankylosing spondylitis. Study conclusions and caveats: Peripheral blood samples showed relatively rare disease-linked clones, and these clones were CD8+. Earlier work had already found some motif variants in reactive arthritis synovial fluid and blood. Seemingly distinctive of ankylosing spondylitis blood was a TCR beta motif formed by eight highly homologous variants.

Losses at the gene ends were 6 bases for V and 3 bases for J; bases not matched to a gene: 6. Germline V gene lookup returns CDR1 MNHEY and CDR2 SMNVEV (reference sequence). This CDR3 comprises 16 residues. TCRdb independently ran MiXCR on the 5' RACE reads; one entry per CDR3 protein. The sample carries about 500,000 distinct CDR3 sequences, 10% to 15% recorded once. Note on this clonotype: Its antigen remains unidentified.

The rearrangement uses TRBV27 and TRBJ2-1; TRBD2 matches 12 bases. This receptor was obtained from a male donor with ankylosing spondylitis. The sequencing sample was made of blood, either unsorted or a sorted T cell fraction (not recorded which). The DNA for the CDR3 is TGTGCCAGCAGGACTAGCGGGAGTTCCGGCTACAATGAGCAGTTCTTC. It yields the protein CASRTSGSSGYNEQFF.